This T cell receptor beta chain was recovered during a study of T cells in Graves' hyperthyroidism and ophthalmopathy (dated by TCRdb to about 2019). With respect to the entire study: Peripheral blood was sampled at the time of initial diagnosis, prior to any treatment. Whether ophthalmopathy could be predicted prospectively was tested in an independent validation cohort made up of about 20 hyperthyroidism patients plus 17 patients who later progressed to ophthalmopathy. After blood sampling, hyperthyroidism patients were treated with methimazole at a starting dose of 30 mg daily, and ophthalmopathy patients were treated with high-dose intravenous methylprednisolone. A discovery cohort of approximately 100 patients, fewer than 50 with Graves' ophthalmopathy and over 55 with stable Graves' hyperthyroidism, was used to find distinguishing TCR V-J signatures. The roughly 100 discovery patients were divided at random into training and test sets in a 7:3 ratio. The paper reports TCR Vbeta CDR3 sequencing of roughly 140 peripheral blood samples: around 45 ophthalmopathy, 75 to 80 hyperthyroidism and around 17 progressor patients. In about six Graves' hyperthyroidism patients, the study also compared T-cell repertoires from thyroid tissue with T-cell repertoires from blood. On the study overall, not on this receptor specifically: In validation, the model predicted progression to ophthalmopathy with approximately 69% sensitivity and about 73% specificity, a median of about 6.7 months before onset. Sample size was not statistically predetermined, and blinding of investigators to group allocation was not performed. A 13 V-J signature model separated ophthalmopathy from stable hyperthyroidism, with around 90% sensitivity and about 81% specificity in cross-validation and 80%/75% in testing. Most expanded thyroid clonotypes (frequency above 0.001) were also detected in blood, a finding suggesting that blood repertoires may reflect thyroid immune responses.

Amplification of TCR beta CDR3 regions was carried out from RNA transcripts. A first-round RT-PCR of the TCR CDR3 used the HTBI primer set with the Qiagen OneStep RT-PCR kit. Libraries were constructed in a second round of multiplex PCR, after which size selection and purification were carried out. Libraries were sequenced paired-end with 100 bp reads on an Illumina HiSeq2000. Per the authors' processing: Raw data were processed with SOAPnuke, discarding reads with adapters, uncalled bases, mean Phred below 15, or no exact constant-primer or identifier match. High-quality paired reads were merged with COPE v1.2.5, and unique nucleotide sequences were defined as clonotypes. Clonotypes were aligned to IMGT TRBV, TRBD and TRBJ reference segments using MiTCR v1.1. The analysis included only V-J combinations with a frequency above 0.0001, which together covered roughly 99% of the repertoires. The TCS score was defined as F50 (clonal expansion) divided by E x V (chaos), with BLOSUM62-based TCRdist calculated between CDR3 peptides within each V-J. Welch's t-statistics and random forest reduced 500 to 650 V-J features to roughly 13, which were used in a naive Bayes classifier (R e1071). TCRdb trimmed public reads at Q25 via fastp, called clones via MiXCR and kept in-frame beta chains. Each entry merges the rows of one CDR3 protein and shows their most common DNA and genes. In this record, the V and J calls reflect TCRdb's handling and not the investigators' own analysis. The sample profile shows roughly 380,000 distinct CDR3 sequences; approximately 13% of them were found once. The top ten constitute more than 4.5% of the sample.

There are 13 amino acids in the CDR3, from cysteine to phenylalanine inclusive. Only the CDR3 part of the read is kept: 39 bases, read in frame from the first base. The germline V gene gives CDR1 as MDHEN and CDR2 as SYDVKM. The germline ends are 11 bases apart after V is trimmed by 8 bases and J by 3 bases. Stable Graves' hyperthyroidism was defined as the absence of progression to ophthalmopathy over 18 months of follow-up. The hyperthyroidism patients were between 18 and 65 years old and newly diagnosed, with a disease duration of less than 2 months. Patients with uncontrolled infections, other autoimmune diseases, pregnancy or lactation were excluded. Diagnoses were established on the basis of clinical symptoms, serum thyroxine and TRAb, thyroid ultrasound, and orbital computed tomography. Ficoll-Paque density gradient centrifugation was used to isolate PBMCs from approximately 11 ml of fresh peripheral blood. Total RNA was extracted using Trizol reagent, and RNA quality was assessed on an Agilent 2100 Bioanalyzer.

This clonotype showed up just once. The clone's antigen remains unknown. It has no much larger one-base neighbor in the sample; base qualities were not kept. A single read offers scant evidence. The chain is assembled from TRBV28 and TRBJ2-4; the D segment cannot be called with confidence. Material: blood. The TCR comes from a young woman with Graves' hyperthyroidism. The nucleotide sequence reads TGTGCCAGCGGGCAGCACGGCAAAAACATTCAGTACTTC. Its translation reads: CASGQHGKNIQYF.